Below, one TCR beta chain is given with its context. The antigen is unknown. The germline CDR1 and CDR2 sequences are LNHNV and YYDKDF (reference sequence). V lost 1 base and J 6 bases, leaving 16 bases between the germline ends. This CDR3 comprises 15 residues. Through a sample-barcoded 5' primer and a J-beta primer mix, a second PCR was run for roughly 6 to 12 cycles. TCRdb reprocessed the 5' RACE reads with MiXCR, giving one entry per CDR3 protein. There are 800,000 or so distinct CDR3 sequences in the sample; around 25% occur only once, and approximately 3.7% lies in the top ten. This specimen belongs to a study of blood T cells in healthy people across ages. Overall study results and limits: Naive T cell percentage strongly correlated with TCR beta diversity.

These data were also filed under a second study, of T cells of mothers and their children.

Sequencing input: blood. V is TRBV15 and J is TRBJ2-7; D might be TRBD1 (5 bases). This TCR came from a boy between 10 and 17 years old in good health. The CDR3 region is CATSRAPEQTAEQYF. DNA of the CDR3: TGTGCCACCAGCAGAGCCCCCGAACAGACAGCCGAGCAGTACTTC.